This T cell receptor beta chain was sequenced during a study of Ad26.COV2.S vaccination and SARS-CoV-2 variants. Study as a whole: A COV1001 Ad26.COV2.S trial-arm participant provided the sample. Ad26.COV2.S, an intramuscular injection, was given once or twice 56 days apart.

Trimming removed 2 bases at V and 3 bases at J, with 10 bases between. There are 14 residues in the CDR3. Per the germline V gene, CDR1 is PRHDT and CDR2 is FYEKMQ (reference sequence). Assay: immunoSEQ multiplex PCR; the TCRdb copy retains only in-frame clones and omits some. The sample has around 300,000 clones, 90% seen once. Indicated treatment: some 20 received Ad26.COV2.S at low or high dose, single or two shots; roughly 5 received placebo; per-sample allocation not given. Specimen acquisition occurred on day 63 following the initial vaccine or placebo injection. In Boston, the donor was an adult between 18-55 years of age. The study used a vaccine consisting of an Ad26 vector that expressed Wuhan-strain SARS-CoV-2 spike.

The material sequenced was peripheral blood, taken in a trial of Ad26.COV2.S vaccine versus placebo. This chain links TRBV13 with TRBJ2-5; a possible D gene is TRBD2 (5 bases). This receptor was taken from a person between 18 and 60 years old who received the Ad26.COV2.S COVID-19 vaccine or a placebo. For the CDR3, the DNA is TGTGCCAGCAGCTTACCAGGACTGAAAGAGACCCAGTACTTC. Residues: CASSLPGLKETQYF.